Listed here are 9 T cell receptor beta chains from one sample, sequenced in a study of T cell changes during pregnancy in multiple sclerosis (dated 2019 in TCRdb). Libraries came from the immunoSEQ multiplex PCR assay. TCRdb re-hosts the immuneACCESS table, in-frame sequences only. Its copies lack some clones; in the studies checked, an unresolved V gene accounts for under half of them, and the cause for the rest is not known. This sample gives tens of thousands of clones in total; around 94% of them show up just once. The top ten clones comprise less than 0.65% of the sample. Sequencing was performed on peripheral blood, taken in the third trimester of pregnancy. The receptors were sampled from a female donor with multiple sclerosis, enrolled in a pregnancy study.

The rearrangement joins TRBV18 to TRBJ1-1; no reliable D call. Trimming removed 6 bases from V and 2 bases from J, with 16 bases in between. Germline V gives CDR1 KGHSH, CDR2 LQKENI. This CDR3 spans 15 amino acids. The CDR3 region has the DNA TGTGCCAGCTCCGAGTGGGAGGGTTCCAACACTGAAGCTTTCTTT. Its protein is CASSEWEGSNTEAFF.

The DNA of the CDR3 is TGTGCCAGTAGTATATCTGCCGTTGGACAGGGGTCCTACAATGAGCAGTTCTTC. It encodes CASSISAVGQGSYNEQFF. The chain couples TRBV19 to TRBJ2-1; 9 nucleotides agree with TRBD1. J gave up 1 base and V 2 bases, and 9 bases lay outside the gene matches. Germline V gene data show CDR1 as LNHDA and CDR2 as SQIVND (reference sequence). The CDR3 consists of 18 residues. The full variable domain, its missing parts supplied by reference TRBV19 and TRBJ2-1, is DGGITQSPKYLFRKEGQNVTLSCEQNLNHDAMYWYRQDPGQGLRLIYYSQIVNDFQKGDIAEGYSVSREKKESFPLTVTSAQKNPTAFYLCASSISAVGQGSYNEQFFGPGTRLTVL.

The chain combines TRBV14 with TRBJ1-5; D is uncertain. The CDR3 length is 13 residues. The germline CDR1 and CDR2 sequences are SGHDN and FVKESK. With 3 bases removed from V and 5 bases from J, the gap between germline ends came to 8 bases. Here the CDR3 DNA reads TGTGCCAGCAGCCAGTCTATGTATCAGCCCCAGCATTTT. Amino acid sequence: CASSQSMYQPQHF.

This sequence joins TRBV5-1 and TRBJ1-2, with a tentative D call TRBD1 (6 bases). CDR1 is SGHRS and CDR2 is YFSETQ in the germline V gene. The V and J ends lost 0 bases and 4 bases respectively, with 10 bases between them. CDR3 length equals 14 residues. CDR3 sequence: CASSLVGGSYGYTF. The CDR3 nucleotides are TGCGCCAGCAGCTTGGTAGGGGGTTCCTATGGCTACACCTTC.

V and J are TRBV6-6 and TRBJ2-7; 10 bases match TRBD1. After removal of 7 bases from V and 5 bases from J, the junction contained 2 bases not matched to a gene. Germline loops: CDR1 MNHNY, CDR2 SVGAGI (reference sequence). The CDR3 contains 12 residues. CDR3 sequence reads: CASTGQGDEQYF. The CDR3 bases are TGTGCCAGCACAGGACAGGGGGACGAGCAGTACTTC.

The rearrangement uses TRBV6-5 and TRBJ2-1; D might be TRBD2 (6 bases). The CDR3 spans 15 residues. The germline V gene encodes CDR1 MNHEY and CDR2 SVGAGI. Trimming left V 7 bases short and J 5 bases short, with 18 bases between. This CDR3 is CASTLRRTTHNEQFF. DNA for the CDR3: TGTGCCAGCACTCTGAGGCGGACTACACACAATGAGCAGTTCTTC.

The chain recombines TRBV6-6 with TRBJ1-4; a possible D gene is TRBD1 (6 bases). V lost 1 base, J lost 6 bases, and 12 bases lay in between. The germline V gene encodes CDR1 MNHNY and CDR2 SVGAGI (reference sequence). The CDR3 totals 15 residues. The CDR3 loop is CASSYFQPGDEKLFF. The CDR3 DNA reads as TGTGCCAGCAGTTACTTTCAACCAGGGGATGAAAAACTGTTTTTT.

The CDR3 region is CASSLGGVTEAFF. The CDR3 nucleotides read TGTGCCAGCAGCTTGGGGGGGGTCACTGAAGCTTTCTTT. The V and J genes are TRBV7-9 and TRBJ1-1; D is possibly TRBD1 (5 bases). Trimming cost V 3 bases and J 4 bases, with 9 bases left between them. In germline, CDR1 is SEHNR, CDR2 FQNEAQ (reference sequence). This CDR3 comprises 13 residues. Full variable domain (missing parts from reference TRBV7-9 and TRBJ1-1): DTGVSQNPRHKITKRGQNVTFRCDPISEHNRLYWYRQTLGQGPEFLTYFQNEAQLEKSRLLSDRFSAERPKGSFSTLEIQRTEQGDSAMYLCASSLGGVTEAFFGQGTRLTVV.

This rearrangement joins TRBV18 to TRBJ1-2; D is undetermined. Germline V gene lookup returns CDR1 KGHSH and CDR2 LQKENI. There are 12 residues in the CDR3. V was shortened by 2 bases and J by 7 bases, with 8 bases between the two germline ends. CDR3 residues: CASSPDMIGYTF. The CDR3 DNA reads as TGTGCCAGCTCACCAGACATGATTGGCTACACCTTC. Filled out from reference TRBV18 and TRBJ1-2, the complete variable domain reads NAGVMQNPRHLVRRRGQEARLRCSPMKGHSHVYWYRQLPEEGLKFMVYLQKENIIDESGMPKERFSAEFPKEGPSILRIQQVVRGDSAAYFCASSPDMIGYTFGSGTRLTVV.